The clone carrying this TCR beta chain was seen repeatedly, ten times or more. Antigen unknown. The ends were cut back, 0 bases at V and 4 bases at J, with 8 bases in the middle. CDR1 and CDR2 from the germline V gene are MGHRA and YSYEKL. This CDR3 is built from 14 residues. This record comes from a study of metastatic and nonmetastatic thyroid tumors. In the study overall: The authors compared repertoires across blood and tumor or nodule tissue from malignant and benign thyroid patients. Study results and limitations: It was reportedly found that TCR beta diversity was significantly higher in malignant thyroid tumors than in benign nodules, a difference seen in both blood and tumor samples.

Using MiXCR, TCRdb reanalyzed the PCR reads. The sample consists of under 60,000 clones, less than 25% of them appearing once. None of the patients had undergone any treatment ahead of thyroid surgery. The receptor was derived from a male donor with papillary thyroid cancer or a benign thyroid nodule (not recorded which). Some clones in this sample may be carry-over from other donors' samples. The sequenced sample was blood. The chain carries TRBV4-1 and TRBJ2-3; D is uncertain. Here the CDR3 DNA reads TGCGCCAGCAGCCAAGAATCCCAGGCAGATACGCAGTATTTT. Protein product: CASSQESQADTQYF.